The 31 T cell receptor beta chains below were found in one sample sequenced in a study of OX40 agonist ivuxolimab in advanced cancers. Measured with immunoSEQ multiplex PCR; TCRdb has only the in-frame clones, and not every one. This sample has 50,000 to 65,000 clones, with around 90% found just once. Sequencing was performed on CD4+ or CD8+ T cells sorted from blood, taken in a trial of the OX40 agonist ivuxolimab. These receptors originate from an adult with an advanced solid tumor such as melanoma, head and neck, liver or kidney cancer.

This clone was detected only once. J is TRBJ2-1 and V is TRBV19; no clear D. The CDR3 consists of 11 residues. From germline, CDR1 is LNHDA and CDR2 SQIVND (reference sequence). Trimming removed 8 bases from V and 4 bases from J, with 6 bases in between. In DNA, the CDR3 is TGTGCCAGTCAAGGTTACAATGAGCAGTTCTTC. Translation gives CASQGYNEQFF.

The chain combines TRBV7-9 with TRBJ2-7; D could derive from TRBD1 or TRBD2 (5 bases each). CDR3 length equals 13 residues. CDR1 and CDR2 (germline): SEHNR, FQNEAQ (reference sequence). Between the trimmed V and J ends, which lost 5 bases and 5 bases, there was a span of 13 bases. In DNA, the CDR3 is TGTGCCAGCAGCGTCCTGGGGGTCCACGAGCAGTACTTC. It specifies CASSVLGVHEQYF.

The chain joins TRBV28 to TRBJ2-1; D is unclear. The germline V gene has CDR1 MDHEN and CDR2 SYDVKM. The CDR3 has 13 amino acids. Between the trimmed V and J ends, which lost 4 bases and 8 bases, there was a span of 12 bases. The CDR3 DNA sequence: TGTGCCAGCAGTTGGATGGGTAGGGATGAGCAGTTCTTC. Its protein is CASSWMGRDEQFF.

This chain joins TRBV7-2 and TRBJ2-2; D may be TRBD2 (5 bases). The CDR3 loop spans 15 amino acids. The germline V gene has CDR1 SGHTA and CDR2 FQGNSA. V lost 3 bases and J 4 bases, leaving 12 bases between the germline ends. CDR3 nucleotides: TGTGCCAGCAGCTTGTCGGCAGGAGGCACCGGGGAGCTGTTTTTT. Amino acids: CASSLSAGGTGELFF.

The chain employs TRBV28 and TRBJ2-3, with D perhaps matching TRBD2 (6 bases). CDR3 length equals 16 residues. Germline-derived CDR1 and CDR2 are MDHEN and SYDVKM. V lost 1 base and J lost 5, with 16 bases in between. The CDR3 loop is CASSLSTTTGEDTQYF. The DNA for the CDR3 is TGTGCCAGCAGTTTATCTACTACCACGGGGGAAGATACGCAGTATTTT.

This chain connects TRBV28 to TRBJ2-7, with D tentatively TRBD1 or TRBD2 (5 bases each). Trimming stripped 6 bases from V and 0 bases from J, with 18 bases between. There are 16 residues in the CDR3. Germline V CDR1 and CDR2: MDHEN, SYDVKM. This CDR3 reads CASSERGPPSSYEQYF. The CDR3 DNA follows: TGTGCCAGCAGCGAGAGGGGCCCTCCCAGCTCCTACGAGCAGTACTTC.

This chain links TRBV15 with TRBJ2-7, with D unresolved. CDR3 length: 13 amino acids. CDR1 is LNHNV and CDR2 is YYDKDF in the germline V gene (reference sequence). The ends were cut back, 3 bases at V and 3 bases at J, with 9 bases in the middle. CDR3: CATSRRVDYEQYF. CDR3 DNA sequence: TGTGCCACCAGCAGGAGAGTAGACTACGAGCAGTACTTC.

This clone was picked up one time. This chain joins TRBV5-1 and TRBJ1-4; 9 bases map to TRBD1. The CDR3 has 15 residues. Losses at the gene ends were 4 bases for V and 4 bases for J; bases not matched to a gene: 5. Germline lookup yields CDR1 SGHRS and CDR2 YFSETQ. DNA for the CDR3: TGCGCCAGCAGCGAGGGACAGGGCATTAATGAAAAACTGTTTTTT. Translated, it gives CASSEGQGINEKLFF. Based on the CDR3 plus reference TRBV5-1 and TRBJ1-4, the full variable domain is KAGVTQTPRYLIKTRGQQVTLSCSPISGHRSVSWYQQTPGQGLQFLFEYFSETQRNKGNFPGRFSGRQFSNSRSEMNVSTLELGDSALYLCASSEGQGINEKLFFGSGTQLSVL.

V gene TRBV27 combines with J gene TRBJ1-1; unclear D gene. The V end lost 2 bases, the J end lost 8 bases, and 12 bases lay between the germline ends. CDR1 and CDR2 from the germline V gene are MNHEY and SMNVEV (reference sequence). CDR3 length: 13 amino acids. The CDR3 sequence: CASSLGKGAEAFF. The CDR3 DNA sequence: TGTGCCAGCAGTTTAGGTAAGGGTGCCGAAGCTTTCTTT.

The chain uses TRBV6-1 and TRBJ2-3; D is unclear. The CDR3 has 15 amino acids. V was trimmed by 3 bases and J by 2 bases, leaving 12 bases between them. CDR1 and CDR2 (germline): MNHNS, SASEGT. CDR3: CASSDSLHLTDTQYF. The CDR3 DNA follows: TGTGCCAGCAGTGATAGTCTTCACCTCACAGATACGCAGTATTTT.

This chain connects TRBV19 to TRBJ1-4; D gene unclear. Between the trimmed V and J ends, which lost 8 bases and 7 bases, there was a span of 5 bases. CDR3 length equals 10 residues. Per germline, CDR1 LNHDA and CDR2 SQIVND (reference sequence). The CDR3 sequence: CASAGEKLFF. The CDR3 coding sequence is TGTGCCAGTGCCGGTGAAAAACTGTTTTTT.

By sample share, this clone is large. The chain joins TRBV14 to TRBJ2-5; perhaps D is TRBD1 or TRBD2 (5 bases each). V was cut by 4 bases and J by 6 bases, with 18 bases left in between. This CDR3 is 15 amino acids long. CDR1 SGHDN and CDR2 FVKESK come from the germline V gene. The CDR3 here is CASSPRDGGQKTQYF. The CDR3 region has the DNA TGTGCCAGCAGCCCCAGGGACGGAGGACAAAAGACCCAGTACTTC.

The rearrangement uses TRBV25-1 and TRBJ2-5, with TRBD2 matching over 9 bases. Germline CDR1 MGHDK, CDR2 SYGVNS. Unmatched junction bases numbered 4, after V lost 6 bases and J lost 5 bases. The CDR3 contains 13 residues. CDR3 coding DNA: TGTGCCAGCAGATACAGCGGGAGGGAGACCCAGTACTTC. It encodes CASRYSGRETQYF.

J is TRBJ1-1 and V is TRBV27; D is perhaps TRBD1 (5 bases). Trimming removed 2 bases from V and 1 base from J, with 8 bases in between. From germline, CDR1 is MNHEY and CDR2 SMNVEV (reference sequence). The CDR3 consists of 14 residues. The CDR3 spells CASSLNGQNTEAFF. As DNA, the CDR3 is TGTGCCAGCAGTTTAAATGGACAGAACACTGAAGCTTTCTTT.

The CDR3 DNA follows: TGCGCCAGCAGCCCCCTCCCGAGCGCTGGAAACACCATATATTTT. Its protein product is CASSPLPSAGNTIYF. The J gene is TRBJ1-3, the V gene TRBV4-1, with D uncertain. The CDR3 loop spans 15 amino acids. Germline V gene sequence: CDR1 MGHRA, CDR2 YSYEKL. The germline V and J ends were trimmed by 4 bases and 2 bases, with 12 bases remaining between them.

This clone was detected once. The genes are TRBV6-1 and TRBJ1-1; D not certain. With 5 bases removed from V and 6 bases from J, the gap between germline ends came to 19 bases. Germline V gene data show CDR1 as MNHNS and CDR2 as SASEGT. The CDR3 is 15 amino acids. The CDR3 region is CASSPLSGGFPEAFF. CDR3 DNA: TGTGCCAGCAGTCCCCTCTCGGGAGGGTTCCCTGAAGCTTTCTTT.

This clone showed up just once. The chain joins TRBV19 to TRBJ2-6; D uncertain. Per the germline V gene, CDR1 is LNHDA and CDR2 is SQIVND (reference sequence). V dropped 5 bases and J dropped 4 bases, with 12 bases sitting between them. The CDR3 covers 15 residues. CDR3 in amino acids: CASSVATRGANVLTF. The DNA for the CDR3 is TGTGCCAGTAGTGTAGCTACAAGGGGGGCCAACGTCCTGACTTTC.

V usage is TRBV13 and J usage is TRBJ2-1; D unresolved. The CDR3 length is 12 residues. Trimming took 4 bases from V and 7 from J, leaving 8 bases between them. Germline-derived CDR1 and CDR2 are PRHDT and FYEKMQ (reference sequence). The CDR3 nucleotides read TGTGCCAGCAGCTCGCTAGTGAATGAGCAGTTCTTC. It translates to CASSSLVNEQFF.

The rearrangement links TRBV4-3 to TRBJ2-2; 10 bases agree with TRBD1. Trimming cost V 4 bases and J 6 bases; bases outside gene matches: 2. Germline CDR1 reads LGHNA; CDR2 reads YSLEER. This CDR3 region has 14 residues. Written as DNA, the CDR3 is TGCGCCAGCAGCCCCGACAGGGGGCCCGGGGAGCTGTTTTTT. Amino acid sequence: CASSPDRGPGELFF.

This clone appeared a single time. Different DNA sequences within this sample yield the same CDR3. The genes are TRBV7-9 and TRBJ2-7; D gene ambiguous. Trimming pared 6 bases from V and 1 base from J, leaving 10 bases between. CDR3 size: 13 residues. Germline CDR1 is SEHNR and CDR2 is FQNEAQ (reference sequence). The CDR3 sequence is CASRPGPSYEQYF. CDR3 in DNA: TGTGCCAGCAGACCCGGGCCTTCCTACGAGCAGTACTTC. The whole variable domain, remainder taken from reference TRBV7-9 and TRBJ2-7, is DTGVSQNPRHKITKRGQNVTFRCDPISEHNRLYWYRQTLGQGPEFLTYFQNEAQLEKSRLLSDRFSAERPKGSFSTLEIQRTEQGDSAMYLCASRPGPSYEQYFGPGTRLTVT.

This chain links TRBV10-3 with TRBJ2-7; no reliable D call. This CDR3 is built from 13 residues. V lost 3 bases, J lost 1 base, and 7 bases lay in between. The germline CDR1 and CDR2 sequences are ENHRY and SYGVKD. CDR3 nucleotides: TGTGCCATCAGTGAAGAGGTGTCCTACGAGCAGTACTTC. As protein: CAISEEVSYEQYF.

The J gene is TRBJ1-2, the V gene TRBV27; D not resolved. The CDR3 covers 13 residues. The V and J ends lost 0 bases and 6 bases respectively, with 8 bases between them. CDR1 is MNHEY and CDR2 is SMNVEV in the germline V gene (reference sequence). CDR3 sequence: CASSLSWGNGYTF. In nucleotides, the CDR3 is TGTGCCAGCAGTTTATCGTGGGGAAATGGCTACACCTTC.

This sequence joins TRBV2 and TRBJ1-1; TRBD1 is a possible D gene (5 bases). The CDR3 totals 17 residues. The V gene lost 4 bases and the J gene lost 0 bases, with 18 bases spanning the gap. CDR1 and CDR2 from the germline V gene are SNHLY and FYNNEI. CDR3: CASSGARDGYMNTEAFF. The DNA for the CDR3 is TGTGCCAGCAGTGGGGCCCGGGACGGCTACATGAACACTGAAGCTTTCTTT.

This chain joins TRBV7-8 and TRBJ2-1; D tentatively fits TRBD1 or TRBD2 (5 bases each). Germline CDR1 is SGHVS and CDR2 is FQNEAQ. Trimming cost V 1 base and J 2 bases, with 6 bases left between them. The CDR3 loop spans 14 amino acids. The CDR3 region is CASSLGGTYNEQFF. The CDR3 region has the DNA TGTGCCAGCAGCTTAGGGGGGACCTACAATGAGCAGTTCTTC. Supplemented by reference TRBV7-8 and TRBJ2-1, the full variable domain reads GAGVSQSPRYKVAKRGQDVALRCDPISGHVSLFWYQQALGQGPEFLTYFQNEAQLDKSGLPSDRFFAERPEGSVSTLKIQRTQQEDSAVYLCASSLGGTYNEQFFGPGTRLTVL.

V gene TRBV7-9 combines with J gene TRBJ2-1; tentative D call: TRBD2 (6 bases). V gave up 4 bases and J gave up 3 bases, with 10 bases separating them. Germline assignment: CDR1 SEHNR and CDR2 FQNEAQ (reference sequence). This CDR3 contains 14 residues. CDR3 loop: CASSSGLLYNEQFF. CDR3 DNA sequence: TGTGCCAGCAGCTCGGGACTTCTCTACAATGAGCAGTTCTTC.

The genes are TRBV9 and TRBJ2-7, with D unclear. The CDR3 totals 14 residues. CDR1 is SGDLS and CDR2 is YYNGEE in the germline V gene. The ends were cut back, 0 bases at V and 2 bases at J, with 9 bases in the middle. CDR3 in DNA: TGTGCCAGCAGCGTAGGTGGGCCAGCCTACGAGCAGTACTTC. The encoded protein is CASSVGGPAYEQYF. The variable domain in full, with the rest retrieved from reference TRBV9 and TRBJ2-7, is DSGVTQTPKHLITATGQRVTLRCSPRSGDLSVYWYQQSLDQGLQFLIQYYNGEERAKGNILERFSAQQFPDLHSELNLSSLELGDSALYFCASSVGGPAYEQYFGPGTRLTVT.

CDR3 nucleotides: TGCGCCAGCAGCCAGGACACTAGTAACTCTGGGGCCAACGTCCTGACTTTC. Its translation: CASSQDTSNSGANVLTF. The chain carries TRBV4-3 and TRBJ2-6; D may correspond to TRBD1 or TRBD2 (5 bases each). Germline V gene sequence: CDR1 LGHNA, CDR2 YSLEER. V was pared by 3 bases and J by 0 bases, with 12 bases between. The CDR3 extends over 17 amino acids.

The genes are TRBV7-9 and TRBJ2-1; 7 nucleotides align to TRBD1. The trim removed 5 bases at V and 2 bases at J, leaving 6 bases unmatched. This CDR3 region has 15 residues. Germline CDR1 is SEHNR and CDR2 is FQNEAQ (reference sequence). For the CDR3, the DNA is TGTGCCAGCAGCAGCTCGACAGGGCCCTACAATGAGCAGTTCTTC. This translates into CASSSSTGPYNEQFF.

This rearrangement joins TRBV7-9 to TRBJ1-2, with a possible D match to TRBD1 (5 bases). V was pared by 2 bases and J by 10 bases, with 11 bases between. Germline V gives CDR1 SEHNR, CDR2 FQNEAQ (reference sequence). This CDR3 comprises 12 residues. The CDR3 DNA is TGTGCCAGCAGCTTACAGGGCTTGGACTACACCTTC. It encodes CASSLQGLDYTF. Variable domain in full (rest from reference TRBV7-9 and TRBJ1-2): DTGVSQNPRHKITKRGQNVTFRCDPISEHNRLYWYRQTLGQGPEFLTYFQNEAQLEKSRLLSDRFSAERPKGSFSTLEIQRTEQGDSAMYLCASSLQGLDYTFGSGTRLTVV.

The chain uses TRBV27 and TRBJ2-1, with 8 nucleotides matching TRBD2. Germline assignment: CDR1 MNHEY and CDR2 SMNVEV (reference sequence). The CDR3 runs to 16 residues. Trimming cost V 4 bases and J 9 bases; bases outside gene matches: 14. The CDR3 DNA sequence: TGTGCCAGCAGTTCCCCCCGGGTAGCGGGAATCCGTGAGCAGTTCTTC. Its translation: CASSSPRVAGIREQFF.

This clone came up once. This chain connects TRBV7-9 to TRBJ2-5; possibly TRBD1 for D (8 bases). Germline assignment: CDR1 SEHNR and CDR2 FQNEAQ (reference sequence). This CDR3 has 12 residues. V was clipped by 6 bases and J by 7 bases, with 12 bases between them. The DNA of the CDR3 is TGTGCCAGCAGGACAGGGGAGGGGACCCAGTACTTC. Residues: CASRTGEGTQYF.